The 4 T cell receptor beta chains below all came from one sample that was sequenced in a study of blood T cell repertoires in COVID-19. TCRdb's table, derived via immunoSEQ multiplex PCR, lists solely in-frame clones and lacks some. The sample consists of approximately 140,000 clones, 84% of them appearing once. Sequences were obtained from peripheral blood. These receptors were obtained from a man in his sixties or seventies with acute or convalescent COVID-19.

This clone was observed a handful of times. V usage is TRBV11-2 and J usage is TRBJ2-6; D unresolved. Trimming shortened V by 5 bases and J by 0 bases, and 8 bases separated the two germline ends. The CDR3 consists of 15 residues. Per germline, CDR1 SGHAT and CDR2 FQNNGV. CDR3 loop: CASSPDISGANVLTF. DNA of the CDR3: TGTGCCAGCAGCCCCGACATCTCTGGGGCCAACGTCCTGACTTTC.

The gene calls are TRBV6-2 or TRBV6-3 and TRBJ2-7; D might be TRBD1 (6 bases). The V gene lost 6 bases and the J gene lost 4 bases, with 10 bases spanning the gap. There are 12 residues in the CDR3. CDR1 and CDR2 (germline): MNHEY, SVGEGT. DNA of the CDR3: TGTGCCAGCAGCTCTACAGGGTACGAGCAGTACTTC. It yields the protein CASSSTGYEQYF.

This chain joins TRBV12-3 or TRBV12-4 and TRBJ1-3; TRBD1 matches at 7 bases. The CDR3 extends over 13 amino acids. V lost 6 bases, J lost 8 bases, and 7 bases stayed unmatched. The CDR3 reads CASRLTGSDTIYF. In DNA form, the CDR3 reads TGTGCCAGCAGGTTGACAGGGTCGGACACCATATATTTT.

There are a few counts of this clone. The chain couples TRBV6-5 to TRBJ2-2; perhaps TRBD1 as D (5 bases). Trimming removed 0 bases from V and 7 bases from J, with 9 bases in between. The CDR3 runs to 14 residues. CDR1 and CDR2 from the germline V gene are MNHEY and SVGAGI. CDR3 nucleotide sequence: TGTGCCAGCAGTTACTCAGGGGAAGGCGGGGAGCTGTTTTTT. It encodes CASSYSGEGGELFF.